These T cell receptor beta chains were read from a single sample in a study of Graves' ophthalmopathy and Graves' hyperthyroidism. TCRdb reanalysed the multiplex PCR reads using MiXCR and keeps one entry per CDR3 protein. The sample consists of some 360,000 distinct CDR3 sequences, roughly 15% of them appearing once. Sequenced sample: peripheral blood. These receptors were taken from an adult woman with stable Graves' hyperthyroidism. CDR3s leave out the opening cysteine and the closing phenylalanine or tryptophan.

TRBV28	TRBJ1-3	ASSNTQDFGNTIY
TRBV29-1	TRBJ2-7	SVETADTGYYEQY
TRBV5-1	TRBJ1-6	ASSSGDRPYNSPLH
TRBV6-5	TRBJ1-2	ASSNPITGGARMGYT
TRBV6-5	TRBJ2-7	ASSSGTVAPYEQY
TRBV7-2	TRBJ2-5	ASTLQTSGMAQY
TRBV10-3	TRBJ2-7	AISTPGEGEQY
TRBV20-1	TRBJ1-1	SARRDTDLNTEAF
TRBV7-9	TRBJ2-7	ASSLAVGVVDEQY
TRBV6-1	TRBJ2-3	ASSSVTDTQY
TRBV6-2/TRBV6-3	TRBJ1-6	ASTTTGNSPLH
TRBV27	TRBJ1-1	ASRSGQMNTEAF
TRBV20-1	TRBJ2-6	SASSGANVLT
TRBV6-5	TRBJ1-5	ASVVNSNQPQH
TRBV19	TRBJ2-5	ASTNGDLAGVQETQY
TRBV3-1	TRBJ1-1	ASSPWDRSMNTEAF
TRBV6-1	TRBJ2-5	ASGGTGGNQETQY
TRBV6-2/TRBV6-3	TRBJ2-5	ASSYSSRGEQEIQY
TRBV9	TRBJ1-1	ASSVSSGGYTEAF
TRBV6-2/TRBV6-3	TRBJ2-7	ASSAFGQEQY
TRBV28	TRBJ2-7	ASSLPGSVAYEQY
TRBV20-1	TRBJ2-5	SAGVPGQGQETQY
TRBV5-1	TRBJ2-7	ASSPNGADLYEQY
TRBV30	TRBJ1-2	AWSPIDRSYGYT
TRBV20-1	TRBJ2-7	SATRNYEQY
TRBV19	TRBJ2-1	ASSFQREANEQF
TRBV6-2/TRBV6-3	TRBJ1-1	ASRAGHWNTEAF
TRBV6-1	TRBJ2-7	ASSPRTLDSYEQY
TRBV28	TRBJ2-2	ATQNTGELF
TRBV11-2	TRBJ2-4	ASSPGPAEVDIQY
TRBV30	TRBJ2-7	AWTHPGLADYEQY
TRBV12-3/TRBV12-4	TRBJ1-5	ASSSGRDGANQPQH
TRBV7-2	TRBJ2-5	ASILGNGVQETLY
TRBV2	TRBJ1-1	ASSERGQAEAF
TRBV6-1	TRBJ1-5	ASSDAGTGRLQPQH
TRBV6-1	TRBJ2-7	ASILGQSYEQY
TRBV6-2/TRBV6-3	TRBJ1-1	ASRIGRSDTEAF
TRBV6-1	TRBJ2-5	ASSGTGTQETQY
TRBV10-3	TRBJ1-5	AISDGTANQPQH
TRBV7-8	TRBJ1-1	ASSFSGGAGSEAF
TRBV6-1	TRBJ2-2	ASSQGSGRAGELF
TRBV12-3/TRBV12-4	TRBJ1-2	ASSFRQGGVGGYT
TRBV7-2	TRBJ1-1	ASSAQSAGLTEAF
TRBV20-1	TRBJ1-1	SATEDWNTEAF
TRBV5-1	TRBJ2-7	ASSLLSNYEQY
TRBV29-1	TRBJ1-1	SVRQGAGEAF
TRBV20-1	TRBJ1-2	SARRQGLNYGYT
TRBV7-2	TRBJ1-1	ASSLGNRNTEAF